Following are 16 T cell receptor beta chains from one sample sequenced in a study of neurological immune-mediated disorders. Each CDR3 protein is one row after TCRdb ran MiXCR on the 5' RACE reads. The sample has 120,000 or so distinct CDR3 sequences; more than 2.5% are singletons. Sample: PBMCs. These receptors were collected from a woman aged 25 to 39 with multiple sclerosis.

This clonotype was observed at least ten times. This chain uses TRBV5-1 with TRBJ2-5; D is unclear. V gave up 6 bases and J gave up 2 bases, with 14 bases separating them. CDR3 length: 14 amino acids. The germline CDR1 and CDR2 sequences are SGHRS and YFSETQ. In DNA form, the CDR3 reads TGCGCCAGCAAAGAATCGGACGGACAAGAGACCCAGTACTTC. This sequence encodes CASKESDGQETQYF.

This clonotype occurred many times. The chain employs TRBV29-1 and TRBJ2-5, with a weak D call TRBD2 (5 bases). This CDR3 has 13 residues. V gave up 5 bases and J gave up 4 bases, with 14 bases separating them. Germline assignment: CDR1 SQVTM and CDR2 ANQGSEA. The CDR3 loop reads CSVTRETIETQYF. The CDR3 DNA follows: TGCAGCGTTACGAGGGAGACTATAGAGACCCAGTACTTC.

Note on this clonotype: One end of the junction fails to match germline, which may point to a read error. The rearrangement links TRBV7-6 to TRBJ1-1, with D tentatively TRBD1 (6 bases). Germline CDR1 SGHVS, CDR2 FNYEAQ. The CDR3 spans 14 residues. In DNA form, the CDR3 reads TGTGCCAGCAGCTTTCCCACAACAGGGTTTGAAGATTTCTTT. Protein sequence: CASSFPTTGFEDFF.

This clonotype has ten or more counts. The chain joins TRBV10-2 to TRBJ1-6; TRBD1 is a possible D gene (5 bases). There are 16 residues in the CDR3. Trimming left V 4 bases short and J 0 bases short, with 10 bases between. Germline V gives CDR1 WSHSY, CDR2 SAAADI. CDR3 sequence: CASSVGASSYNSPLHF. The CDR3 bases are TGCGCCAGCAGTGTAGGGGCCAGCTCCTATAATTCACCCCTCCACTTT.

This clonotype was found many times. This chain links TRBV20-1 with TRBJ2-3; no definite D call. The CDR3 contains 15 residues. CDR1 DFQATT and CDR2 SNEGSKA come from the germline V gene (reference sequence). Trimming pared 6 bases from V and 0 bases from J, leaving 16 bases between. In nucleotides, the CDR3 is TGCAGTGCCCGTAACGACTGGAAGAGCACAGATACGCAGTATTTT. Protein: CSARNDWKSTDTQYF.

This clonotype was recorded many times. This chain uses TRBV6-2 or TRBV6-3 with TRBJ2-3; 11 bases map to TRBD2. In germline, CDR1 is MNHEY, CDR2 SVGEGT. The junction had 6 bases not matched to a gene; V was cut back by 5 bases and J by 2 bases. This CDR3 contains 16 residues. This CDR3 is CASSPRLAGPTDTQYF. In DNA form, the CDR3 reads TGTGCCAGCAGTCCCAGACTAGCGGGGCCCACAGATACGCAGTATTTT.

This clonotype was seen many times. The chain joins TRBV3-1 to TRBJ1-6; 7 nucleotides agree with TRBD1. The V segment lost 6 bases and the J segment 8 bases; nucleotides outside the gene matches: 13. Germline CDR1 LGHDT, CDR2 YNNKEL (reference sequence). The CDR3 consists of 16 residues. The CDR3 protein is CASSSSVTGSDSPLHF. CDR3 sequence (DNA): TGTGCCAGCAGTTCCTCCGTGACAGGGTCCGATTCACCCCTCCACTTT.

This clonotype was detected many times. The gene calls are TRBV5-1 and TRBJ2-7; either TRBD1 or TRBD2 may fit D (6 bases each). The ends were cut back, 3 bases at V and 2 bases at J, with 12 bases in the middle. CDR1 and CDR2 from the germline V gene are SGHRS and YFSETQ. The CDR3 is 14 residues long. The CDR3 region is CASSWGAGTYEQYF. Here the CDR3 DNA reads TGCGCCAGCAGCTGGGGGGCCGGAACCTACGAGCAGTACTTC.

This clonotype appeared a few times. The chain uses TRBV14 and TRBJ2-3; D is ambiguous. This CDR3 comprises 14 residues. Trimming cost V 0 bases and J 2 bases, with 6 bases left between them. The germline gives CDR1 SGHDN, CDR2 FVKESK. Here the CDR3 reads CASSQEWVTDTQYF. In nucleotides, the CDR3 is TGTGCCAGCAGCCAAGAATGGGTCACAGATACGCAGTATTTT. Filled out from reference TRBV14 and TRBJ2-3, the complete variable domain reads EAGVTQFPSHSVIEKGQTVTLRCDPISGHDNLYWYRRVMGKEIKFLLHFVKESKQDESGMPNNRFLAERTGGTYSTLKVQPAELEDSGVYFCASSQEWVTDTQYFGPGTRLTVL.

This clonotype was detected many times. The rearrangement links TRBV7-9 to TRBJ1-5; no reliable D call. Germline-derived CDR1 and CDR2 are SEHNR and FQNEAQ (reference sequence). CDR3 size: 13 residues. The ends were cut back, 1 base at V and 5 bases at J, with 6 bases in the middle. This chain's CDR3 is CASSLGVDQPQHF. In nucleotides, the CDR3 is TGTGCCAGCAGCTTAGGTGTGGATCAGCCCCAGCATTTT. Based on the CDR3 plus reference TRBV7-9 and TRBJ1-5, the full variable domain is DTGVSQNPRHKITKRGQNVTFRCDPISEHNRLYWYRQTLGQGPEFLTYFQNEAQLEKSRLLSDRFSAERPKGSFSTLEIQRTEQGDSAMYLCASSLGVDQPQHFGDGTRLSIL.

This clonotype was recorded at least ten times. The chain employs TRBV6-5 and TRBJ1-1, with D perhaps TRBD1 (5 bases). V shed 6 bases and J shed 1 base, with 18 bases lying between them. In germline, CDR1 is MNHEY, CDR2 SVGAGI. This CDR3 is 16 amino acids long. The CDR3 coding sequence is TGTGCCAGCAGACCAAGCTGGGGGTACGAGAACACTGAAGCTTTCTTT. Its protein product is CASRPSWGYENTEAFF.

This clonotype occurred many times. The J gene is TRBJ2-3, the V gene TRBV7-9, with TRBD1 matching 7 bases. Trimming cost V 7 bases and J 3 bases; bases outside gene matches: 16. This CDR3 is 17 amino acids long. Germline CDR1 is SEHNR and CDR2 is FQNEAQ (reference sequence). The CDR3 bases are TGTGCCAGCACCCCAGACAGTTTGACAGGGTTGACAGATACGCAGTATTTT. This encodes CASTPDSLTGLTDTQYF.

This clonotype was recorded at least ten times. A much larger clone differs by one base, so this may be a read error. V and J are TRBV27 and TRBJ1-1; no definite D call. Germline CDR1 MNHEY, CDR2 SMNVEV (reference sequence). V lost 6 bases and J 1 base, leaving 3 bases between the germline ends. CDR3 length: 11 amino acids. CDR3 in amino acids: CASRRNTEAFF. The CDR3 nucleotides are TGTGCCAGCAGAAGGAACACTGAAGCTTTCTTT.

This clonotype has at least ten counts. The rearrangement joins TRBV29-1 to TRBJ1-3, with D possibly matching TRBD1 (5 bases). The CDR3 has 14 residues. The V and J ends lost 2 bases and 0 bases respectively, with 8 bases between them. From germline, CDR1 is SQVTM and CDR2 ANQGSEA. CDR3 region: CSVETGLSGNTIYF. CDR3 DNA sequence: TGCAGCGTTGAAACAGGCCTCTCTGGAAACACCATATATTTT.

About this clonotype itself: Since a much larger clone is just one base distant, this may be a read error. The gene calls are TRBV15 and TRBJ2-1; D remains ambiguous. Per germline, CDR1 LNHNV and CDR2 YYDKDF (reference sequence). This CDR3 is 13 amino acids long. The CDR3 nucleotides read TGTGCCAACAGCGAAGGTAGATACAATGAGCAGTTCTTC. This translates into CANSEGRYNEQFF.

This clonotype was seen many times. V usage is TRBV4-3 and J usage is TRBJ2-7; D is uncertain. V was trimmed by 1 base and J by 3 bases, leaving 7 bases between them. CDR1 and CDR2 from the germline V gene are LGHNA and YSLEER. The CDR3 has 13 residues. CDR3 sequence: CASSQVLLYEQYF. CDR3 sequence (DNA): TGCGCCAGCAGCCAAGTTCTACTCTACGAGCAGTACTTC.